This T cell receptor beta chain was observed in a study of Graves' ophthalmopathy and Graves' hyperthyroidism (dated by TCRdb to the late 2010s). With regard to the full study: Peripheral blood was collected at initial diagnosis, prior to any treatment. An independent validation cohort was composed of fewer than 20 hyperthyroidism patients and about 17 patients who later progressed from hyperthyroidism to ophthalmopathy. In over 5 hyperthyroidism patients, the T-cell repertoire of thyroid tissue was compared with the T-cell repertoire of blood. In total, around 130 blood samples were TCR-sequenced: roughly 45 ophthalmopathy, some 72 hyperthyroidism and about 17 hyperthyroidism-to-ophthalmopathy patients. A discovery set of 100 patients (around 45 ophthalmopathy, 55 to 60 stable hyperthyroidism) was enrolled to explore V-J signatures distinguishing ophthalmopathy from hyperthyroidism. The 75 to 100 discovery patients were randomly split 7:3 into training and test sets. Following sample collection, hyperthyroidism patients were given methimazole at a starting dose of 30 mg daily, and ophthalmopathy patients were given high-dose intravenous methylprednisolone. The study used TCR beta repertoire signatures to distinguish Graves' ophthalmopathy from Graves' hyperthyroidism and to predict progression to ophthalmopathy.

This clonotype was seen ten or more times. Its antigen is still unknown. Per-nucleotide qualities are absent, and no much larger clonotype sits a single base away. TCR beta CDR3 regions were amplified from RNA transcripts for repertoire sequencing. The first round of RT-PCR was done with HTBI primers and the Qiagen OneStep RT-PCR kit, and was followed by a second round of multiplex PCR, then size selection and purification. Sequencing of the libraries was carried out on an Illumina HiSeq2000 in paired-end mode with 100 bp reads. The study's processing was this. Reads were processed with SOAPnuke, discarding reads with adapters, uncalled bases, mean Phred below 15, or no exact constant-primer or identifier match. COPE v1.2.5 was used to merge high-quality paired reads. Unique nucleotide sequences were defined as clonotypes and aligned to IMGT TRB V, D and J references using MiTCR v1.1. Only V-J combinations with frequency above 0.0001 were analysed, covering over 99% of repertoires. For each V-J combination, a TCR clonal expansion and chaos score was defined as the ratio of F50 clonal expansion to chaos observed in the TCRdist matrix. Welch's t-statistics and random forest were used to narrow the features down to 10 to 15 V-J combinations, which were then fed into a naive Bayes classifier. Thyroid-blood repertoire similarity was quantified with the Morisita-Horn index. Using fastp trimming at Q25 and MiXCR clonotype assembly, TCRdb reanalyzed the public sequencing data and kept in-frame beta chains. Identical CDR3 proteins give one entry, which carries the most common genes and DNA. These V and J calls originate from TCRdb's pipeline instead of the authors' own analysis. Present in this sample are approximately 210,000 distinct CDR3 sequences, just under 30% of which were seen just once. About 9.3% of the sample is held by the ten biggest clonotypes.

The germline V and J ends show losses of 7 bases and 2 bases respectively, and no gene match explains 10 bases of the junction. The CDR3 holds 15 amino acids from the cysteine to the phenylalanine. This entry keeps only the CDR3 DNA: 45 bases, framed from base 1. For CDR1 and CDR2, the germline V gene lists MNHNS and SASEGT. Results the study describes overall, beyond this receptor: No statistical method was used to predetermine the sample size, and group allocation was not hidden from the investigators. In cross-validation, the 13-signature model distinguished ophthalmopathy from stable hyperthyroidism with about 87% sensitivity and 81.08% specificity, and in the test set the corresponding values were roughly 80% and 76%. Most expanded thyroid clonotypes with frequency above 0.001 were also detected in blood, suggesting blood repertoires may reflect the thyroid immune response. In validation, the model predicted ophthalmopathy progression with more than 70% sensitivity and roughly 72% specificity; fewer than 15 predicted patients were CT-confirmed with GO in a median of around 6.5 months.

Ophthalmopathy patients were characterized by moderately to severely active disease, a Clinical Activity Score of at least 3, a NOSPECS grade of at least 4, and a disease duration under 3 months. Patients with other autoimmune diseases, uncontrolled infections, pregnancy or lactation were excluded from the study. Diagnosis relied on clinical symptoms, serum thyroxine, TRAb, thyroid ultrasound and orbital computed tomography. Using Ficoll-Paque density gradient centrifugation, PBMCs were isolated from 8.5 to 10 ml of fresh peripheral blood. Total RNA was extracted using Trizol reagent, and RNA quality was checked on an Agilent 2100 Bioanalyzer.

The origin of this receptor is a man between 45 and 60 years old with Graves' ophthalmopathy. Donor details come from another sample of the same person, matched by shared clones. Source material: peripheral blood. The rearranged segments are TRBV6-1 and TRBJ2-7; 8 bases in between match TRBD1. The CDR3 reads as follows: CASTGGQGVTYEQYF. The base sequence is TGTGCCAGCACAGGGGGCCAAGGGGTAACCTACGAGCAGTACTTC.